A single sample gave rise to the 22 T cell receptor beta chains below, sequenced in a study of technical replicates of blood from a handful of donors. Repertoires were generated with immunoSEQ multiplex PCR, while TCRdb's copy carries only in-frame clones and drops some. The data contain some 85,000 clones, 96% of them seen just once; the ten biggest clones take up under 0.4%. Specimen: T cells isolated from PBMCs. Receptors were obtained from a human donor in good health.

The CDR3 here is CASSSTTLRADTQYF. The CDR3 bases are TGCGCCAGCAGCTCTACTACCCTTCGAGCAGATACGCAGTATTTT. The gene calls are TRBV5-1 and TRBJ2-3; no clear D. Germline CDR1 is SGHRS and CDR2 is YFSETQ. V was cut by 3 bases and J by 4 bases, with 15 bases left in between. CDR3 length equals 15 residues.

V is TRBV9 and J is TRBJ2-7; D remains ambiguous. Germline CDR1 and CDR2: SGDLS and YYNGEE. The CDR3 has 14 residues. V was pared by 0 bases and J by 1 base, with 8 bases between. CDR3 sequence (DNA): TGTGCCAGCAGCGTAGTCCCAGATTCCTACGAGCAGTACTTC. As protein: CASSVVPDSYEQYF.

The CDR3 sequence is CASSLRTGGSYEQYF. For the CDR3, the DNA is TGCGCCAGCAGCCTCCGAACCGGGGGCTCCTACGAGCAGTACTTC. The gene calls are TRBV4-1 and TRBJ2-7; TRBD2 is a possible D gene (6 bases). V was shortened by 4 bases and J by 0 bases, with 13 bases between the two germline ends. The germline V gene has CDR1 MGHRA and CDR2 YSYEKL. The CDR3 sequence is 15 residues long.

The chain has TRBV19 and TRBJ2-2, with D possibly being TRBD1 (5 bases). The CDR3 covers 16 residues. The germline gives CDR1 LNHDA, CDR2 SQIVND (reference sequence). Trimming pared 9 bases from V and 4 bases from J, leaving 21 bases between. The DNA of the CDR3 is TGTGCCAGCCGAACTAATGAGTGGGGCTTCACCGGGGAGCTGTTTTTT. Residues: CASRTNEWGFTGELFF.

This clone was detected a few times. The CDR3 protein is CASSNDRGQDNEQFF. The CDR3 DNA reads as TGTGCCAGCAGTAACGACAGGGGTCAAGACAATGAGCAGTTCTTC. J is TRBJ2-1 and V is TRBV6-5, with 8 bases aligning to TRBD1. This CDR3 region has 15 residues. J lost 5 bases, V lost 5 bases, and 8 bases had no gene match. CDR1 and CDR2 from the germline V gene are MNHEY and SVGAGI.

The rearrangement links TRBV4-2 to TRBJ2-1; 8 bases fit TRBD2. Germline V gene lookup returns CDR1 LGHNA and CDR2 YNFKEQ. Trimming cost V 0 bases and J 6 bases; bases outside gene matches: 7. The CDR3 loop spans 16 amino acids. The CDR3 sequence: CASSQDGSGGTNEQFF. The DNA of the CDR3 is TGTGCCAGCAGCCAAGATGGCAGCGGGGGTACCAATGAGCAGTTCTTC.

The chain combines TRBV6-5 with TRBJ1-1; TRBD1 matches 10 bases. Losses at the gene ends were 10 bases for V and 6 bases for J; bases not matched to a gene: 5. Germline CDR1 is MNHEY and CDR2 is SVGAGI. The CDR3 has 12 amino acids. DNA for the CDR3: TGTGCCACCTACGGACAGGGGGCTGAAGCTTTCTTT. Protein product: CATYGQGAEAFF.

V is TRBV28 and J is TRBJ2-5; maybe TRBD1 (5 bases). Germline CDR1 MDHEN, CDR2 SYDVKM. CDR3 length: 15 amino acids. V dropped 4 bases and J dropped 2 bases, with 14 bases sitting between them. CDR3 bases: TGTGCCAGCAGTTACCCCGCTCCAGGGCAAGAGACCCAGTACTTC. It encodes CASSYPAPGQETQYF.

The genes are TRBV29-1 and TRBJ2-5; 9 nucleotides agree with TRBD1. This CDR3 spans 12 amino acids. Germline CDR1 is SQVTM and CDR2 is ANQGSEA. With 3 bases clipped from V and 4 bases from J, the junction kept 0 bases outside the gene matches. In DNA, the CDR3 is TGCAGCGTTGAGGACAGGGGAGAGACCCAGTACTTC. It codes for CSVEDRGETQYF.

The chain is built from TRBV11-2 and TRBJ1-1, with D unclear. Looked up from germline, CDR1 is SGHAT and CDR2 is FQNNGV. The CDR3 sequence is 16 residues long. V was shortened by 2 bases and J by 5 bases, with 18 bases between the two germline ends. CDR3 DNA: TGTGCCAGCAGCTTAATCTCTGTTAATGAGGGTACTGAAGCTTTCTTT. It yields the protein CASSLISVNEGTEAFF.

The J gene is TRBJ2-2, the V gene TRBV18, with TRBD2 as a possible D gene (6 bases). The length of the CDR3 is 15 residues. V dropped 5 bases and J dropped 2 bases, with 12 bases sitting between them. Germline-derived CDR1 and CDR2 are KGHSH and LQKENI. CDR3 sequence: CASSGGTLNTGELFF. Here the CDR3 DNA reads TGTGCCAGCTCAGGAGGGACTTTAAACACCGGGGAGCTGTTTTTT.

This chain uses TRBV30 with TRBJ2-3; 7 bases line up with TRBD2. The CDR3 length is 14 residues. The germline V gene has CDR1 GTSNPN and CDR2 SVGIG (reference sequence). With 4 bases clipped from V and 2 bases from J, the junction kept 6 bases outside the gene matches. This chain's CDR3 is CAWITGRDTDTQYF. CDR3 in DNA: TGTGCCTGGATTACGGGGAGGGACACAGATACGCAGTATTTT.

The V and J genes are TRBV5-1 and TRBJ2-5, with 10 bases aligning to TRBD2. This CDR3 region has 16 residues. From germline, CDR1 is SGHRS and CDR2 YFSETQ. Trimming took 4 bases from V and 2 from J; bases not matched to a gene: 8. The CDR3 loop is CASSPKAGGIQETQYF. CDR3 in DNA: TGCGCCAGCAGCCCAAAAGCGGGAGGGATACAAGAGACCCAGTACTTC.

The genes are TRBV5-1 and TRBJ2-1; D perhaps matches TRBD2 (6 bases). The ends were cut back, 3 bases at V and 3 bases at J, with 13 bases in the middle. CDR3 length: 15 residues. The germline gives CDR1 SGHRS, CDR2 YFSETQ. The CDR3: CASSYVAENYNEQFF. The CDR3 bases are TGCGCCAGCAGCTATGTAGCGGAGAACTACAATGAGCAGTTCTTC.

The sample holds a few counts of this clone. J is TRBJ2-7 and V is TRBV6-6, with D hard to call. The germline CDR1 and CDR2 sequences are MNHNY and SVGAGI (reference sequence). The germline V and J ends were trimmed by 7 bases and 3 bases, with 13 bases remaining between them. The CDR3 covers 13 residues. The CDR3 region is CASMFGFNYEQYF. CDR3 bases: TGTGCCAGCATGTTCGGGTTTAACTACGAGCAGTACTTC.

Details on this clone: The junction differs from germline at one of its ends, possibly a read error. The chain carries TRBV27 and TRBJ1-5; 9 nucleotides match TRBD1. Germline CDR1 is MNHEY and CDR2 is SMNVEV (reference sequence). The CDR3 has 16 amino acids. The chain's CDR3 is CGGGGQGNLHYQPQHF. DNA of the CDR3: TGCGGCGGAGGGGGACAGGGAAACCTACATTATCAGCCCCAGCATTTT.

The rearrangement links TRBV7-2 to TRBJ1-5, with TRBD1 matching 9 bases. Trimming at V came to 6 bases and at J to 5 bases, leaving 17 bases not matched to a gene. This CDR3 has 18 residues. Germline lookup yields CDR1 SGHTA and CDR2 FQGNSA. DNA of the CDR3: TGTGCCAGCAGTCCATCCTTCGGGACAGGGAAATTACATCAGCCCCAGCATTTT. Its protein product is CASSPSFGTGKLHQPQHF.

The CDR3 reads CATSREGSGLTEQYF. For the CDR3, the DNA is TGTGCCACCAGCAGAGAAGGTAGCGGCTTAACCGAGCAGTACTTC. The gene calls are TRBV15 and TRBJ2-7; maybe TRBD2 (6 bases). CDR1 and CDR2 (germline): LNHNV, YYDKDF (reference sequence). V lost 0 bases and J 6 bases, leaving 15 bases between the germline ends. This CDR3 has 15 residues.

The chain uses TRBV7-3 and TRBJ2-1, with 7 bases that match TRBD2. Per the germline V gene, CDR1 is SGHTA and CDR2 is FQGTGA. V lost 1 base and J lost 4; bases outside the gene matches: 10. CDR3 length equals 17 residues. Here the CDR3 DNA reads TGTGCCAGCAGCTTAATTGGAACGGGAGGACCGTACAATGAGCAGTTCTTC. This encodes CASSLIGTGGPYNEQFF.

As DNA, the CDR3 is TGTGCCAGCAGTGATATGCGGGATGAGCAGTTCTTC. It yields the protein CASSDMRDEQFF. The chain links TRBV2 to TRBJ2-1; a weak D match, TRBD2 (5 bases). Trimming cost V 3 bases and J 8 bases, with 8 bases left between them. The CDR3 loop spans 12 amino acids. CDR1 and CDR2 from the germline V gene are SNHLY and FYNNEI. The full variable domain, completed using reference TRBV2 and TRBJ2-1, is EPEVTQTPSHQVTQMGQEVILRCVPISNHLYFYWYRQILGQKVEFLVSFYNNEISEKSEIFDDQFSVERPDGSNFTLKIRSTKLEDSAMYFCASSDMRDEQFFGPGTRLTVL.

The chain has TRBV10-1 and TRBJ1-1; 9 bases agree with TRBD1. Germline V CDR1 and CDR2: WNHNN, SYGVQD (reference sequence). V trimming: 6 bases; J trimming: 1 base; junction bases outside the gene matches: 3. The CDR3 is 14 residues long. In nucleotides, the CDR3 is TGCGCCAGCAGCGAGGGACAGGGGAACACTGAAGCTTTCTTT. This gives the protein CASSEGQGNTEAFF.

V is TRBV4-1 and J is TRBJ2-2; 10 bases align to TRBD2. V shed 2 bases and J 6 bases; nucleotides not matched to a gene: 9. Germline-derived CDR1 and CDR2 are MGHRA and YSYEKL. The CDR3 runs 17 residues. The CDR3 coding sequence is TGCGCCAGCAGCCAACCTACTAGCGGGATATACCCCGGGGAGCTGTTTTTT. Residues: CASSQPTSGIYPGELFF.